This record concerns one T cell receptor beta chain sequence. Its specificity is unknown. The entry originates in a study of PD-1 blockade in classical Hodgkin lymphoma. General observations from the study: Baseline TCR diversity was reportedly lower in newly diagnosed patients than healthy donors. Causes of the repertoire differences remain undefined, possibly disease activity or prior therapy.

Some clones are missing from TCRdb's copy, which holds only in-frame ones; the method was immunoSEQ multiplex PCR. The sample lists about 43,000 clones, approximately 72% seen once, with approximately 3% in the top ten. Germline CDR1 is SGHTA and CDR2 is FQGTGA. This CDR3 has 16 amino acids. Trimming removed 5 bases from V and 0 bases from J, with 14 bases in between. All patients relapsed after autologous stem cell transplantation, and brentuximab vedotin exposure varied. Complete response, partial response or progressive disease constituted the best response categories observed. The chain links TRBV7-3 to TRBJ2-1; no clear D gene. The sequences come from peripheral blood mononuclear cells (PBMCs), collected before the second cycle of nivolumab. The TCR sequence derives from a human donor with classical Hodgkin lymphoma. CDR3 coding DNA: TGTGCCAGCAGCCTAAAAGCCGCGGACTCCTACAATGAGCAGTTCTTC. Translation: CASSLKAADSYNEQFF.